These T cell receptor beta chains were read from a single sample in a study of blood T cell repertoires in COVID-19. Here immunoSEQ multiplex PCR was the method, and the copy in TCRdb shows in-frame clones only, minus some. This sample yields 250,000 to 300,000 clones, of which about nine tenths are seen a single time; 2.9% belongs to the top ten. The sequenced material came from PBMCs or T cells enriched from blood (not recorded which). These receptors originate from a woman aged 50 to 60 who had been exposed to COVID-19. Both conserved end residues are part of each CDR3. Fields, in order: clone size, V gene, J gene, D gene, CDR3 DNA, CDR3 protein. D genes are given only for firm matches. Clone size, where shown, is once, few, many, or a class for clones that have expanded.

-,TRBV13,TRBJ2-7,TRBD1,TGTGCCAGCAGCACCGATAAGACAGGGAGCGGAACCTACGAGCAGTACTTC,CASSTDKTGSGTYEQYF
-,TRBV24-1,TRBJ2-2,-,TGTGCCACCAGTGATTTGGGGTTTTTGGACAGTTCGGGCACCGGGGAGCTGTTTTTT,CATSDLGFLDSSGTGELFF
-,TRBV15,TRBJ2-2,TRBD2,TGTGCCACCAGCAGAGATCTGGTAGCGGGGGGCTCCGGGGAGCTGTTTTTT,CATSRDLVAGGSGELFF
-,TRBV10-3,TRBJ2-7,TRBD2,TGTGCCATCAGTGAAGACCTAGCGGGGGCCTACGAGCAGTACTTC,CAISEDLAGAYEQYF
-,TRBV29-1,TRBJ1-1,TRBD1,TGCAGCGTTGAGGTCAGGGGGCGCAGCACTGAAGCTTTCTTT,CSVEVRGRSTEAFF
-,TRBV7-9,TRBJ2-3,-,TGTGCCAGCAGCTTGGGTAGTGGGGGCAGAGGGACAGATACGCAGTATTTT,CASSLGSGGRGTDTQYF
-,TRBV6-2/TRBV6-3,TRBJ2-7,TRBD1,TGTGCCAGCAGTTACTCGATGGGACAGGGGGCCTACGAGCAGTACTTC,CASSYSMGQGAYEQYF
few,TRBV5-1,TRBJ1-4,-,TGCGCCAGCAAGAACGAGGGGGTGGAAAAACTGTTTTTT,CASKNEGVEKLFF
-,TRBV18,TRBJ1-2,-,TGTGCCAGCTCACCAGAGGGTAGCTATGGCTACACCTTC,CASSPEGSYGYTF
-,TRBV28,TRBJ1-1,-,TGTGCCAGCAGTAGCAGGGTTGCCATGAACACTGAAGCTTTCTTT,CASSSRVAMNTEAFF
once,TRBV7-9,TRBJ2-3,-,TGTGCCAGCAGCTCGGGAATCGATACGCAGTATTTT,CASSSGIDTQYF
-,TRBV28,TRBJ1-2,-,TGTGCCAGCAGTTTACGACCAGGGGTCGGCTACACCTTC,CASSLRPGVGYTF
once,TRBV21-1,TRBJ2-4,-,TGTGCCAGCGGGCTACAGGCGCGGTACATCAAAAACATTCAGTACTTC,CASGLQARYIKNIQYF
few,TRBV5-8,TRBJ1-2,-,TGTGCCAGCAGCTTGTTTGAGGGATCGTCGGTGGGCTACACCTTC,CASSLFEGSSVGYTF
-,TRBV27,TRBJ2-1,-,TGTGCCAGCAGTTTAACTACCAGCTCCTACAATGAGCAGTTCTTC,CASSLTTSSYNEQFF
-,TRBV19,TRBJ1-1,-,TGTGCCAGTAGTCTACCGGCGGTTAGTACTGAAGCTTTCTTT,CASSLPAVSTEAFF
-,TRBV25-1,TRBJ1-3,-,TGTGCCAGCAGTGAATCAGGGTTTGGAAACACCATATATTTT,CASSESGFGNTIYF
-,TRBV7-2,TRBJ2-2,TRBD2,TGTGCCAGCAGCCCCTTCGGCGGGGGGGAGAACGGGGAGCTGTTTTTT,CASSPFGGGENGELFF
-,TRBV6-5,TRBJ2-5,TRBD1,TGTGCCAGCAGCGGACAGGTGTACCAAGAGACCCAGTACTTC,CASSGQVYQETQYF
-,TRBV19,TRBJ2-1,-,TGTGCCAGTAGTACAACAGGACGGATATACAATGAGCAGTTCTTC,CASSTTGRIYNEQFF
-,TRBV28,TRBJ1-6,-,TGTGCCAGCAGCCCCGAGGGTTCGACAAATTCACCCCTCCACTTT,CASSPEGSTNSPLHF
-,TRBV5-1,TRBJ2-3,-,TGCGCCAGCAGCTTGTTCCAGGATCAGACAGATACGCAGTATTTT,CASSLFQDQTDTQYF
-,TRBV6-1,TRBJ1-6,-,TGTGCCAGCAGTGAAGCCGACGTGTACAGACCCTTGAATAATTCACCCCTCCACTTT,CASSEADVYRPLNNSPLHF
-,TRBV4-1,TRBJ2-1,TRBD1,TGCGCCAGCAGCCAAGTACAGGGGGCCCCCAATGAGCAGTTCTTC,CASSQVQGAPNEQFF
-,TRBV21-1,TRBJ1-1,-,TGTGCCAGCCCCAGGGACAGCCGGAACACTGAAGCTTTCTTT,CASPRDSRNTEAFF
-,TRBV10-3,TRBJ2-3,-,TGTGCCATCAGTGAGTCGGGGACAGCAGCGGGAGATACGCAGTATTTT,CAISESGTAAGDTQYF
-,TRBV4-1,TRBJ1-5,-,TGCGCCAGCAGCCCAAACCCAGAGAGGCGGCTGCGCCAGCATTTT,CASSPNPERRLRQHF
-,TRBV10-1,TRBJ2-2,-,TGCGCCAGCGTCAACGGACAACCGAACACCGGGGAGCTGTTTTTT,CASVNGQPNTGELFF
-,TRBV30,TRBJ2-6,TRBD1,TGTGCCTGGACCTTACCGGGACAGGGAAGTTTTCCTGGGGCCAACGTCCTGACTTTC,CAWTLPGQGSFPGANVLTF
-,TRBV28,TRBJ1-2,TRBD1,TGTGCCGCGGTAGAGACAGGGACGGCGCATGGCTACACCTTC,CAAVETGTAHGYTF
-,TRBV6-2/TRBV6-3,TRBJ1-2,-,TGTGCCAGCAGCAACGACAGGAGGCATGGCTACACCTTC,CASSNDRRHGYTF
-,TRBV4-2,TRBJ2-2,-,TGTGCCAGCAGCCAAGATCTTGGTAGTTACACCGGGGAGCTGTTTTTT,CASSQDLGSYTGELFF
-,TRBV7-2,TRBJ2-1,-,TGTGCCAGCAGCCCCCAATCGGGGGTTGAGCAGTTCTTC,CASSPQSGVEQFF
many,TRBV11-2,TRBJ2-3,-,TGTGCCAGCAGCTTCCAAGACTCGGGACACCACACAGATACGCAGTATTTT,CASSFQDSGHHTDTQYF
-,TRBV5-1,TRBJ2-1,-,TGCGCCAGCAGCTTGTCACAGGGTAGTTTGGGGCGAAATGAGCAGTTCTTC,CASSLSQGSLGRNEQFF
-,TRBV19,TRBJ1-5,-,TGTGCCAGTACCCCCGGCAATCAGCCCCAGCATTTT,CASTPGNQPQHF
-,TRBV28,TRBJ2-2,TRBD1,TGTGCCAGCAGCTACAGACAGGGTAGGAGAGGTACCGGGGAGCTGTTTTTT,CASSYRQGRRGTGELFF
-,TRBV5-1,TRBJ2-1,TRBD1,TGCGCCAGCAGCTTGGGCGTCGGGACAGGAGCTTACAATGAGCAGTTCTTC,CASSLGVGTGAYNEQFF
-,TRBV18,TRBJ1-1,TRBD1,TGTGCCAGCTCACCGACACAGGGGTTGGGCACTGAAGCTTTCTTT,CASSPTQGLGTEAFF
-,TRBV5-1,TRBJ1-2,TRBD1,TGCGCCAGCAGCTTGGAGGGACAGGGGGGAAATGGCTACACCTTC,CASSLEGQGGNGYTF
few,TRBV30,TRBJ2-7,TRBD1,TGTGCCTGGAGTCCGGCCAGGGGGATTTACGAGCAGTACTTC,CAWSPARGIYEQYF
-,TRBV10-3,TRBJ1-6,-,TGTGCCCACACGGGGGGTAGAGATTCACCCCTCCACTTT,CAHTGGRDSPLHF